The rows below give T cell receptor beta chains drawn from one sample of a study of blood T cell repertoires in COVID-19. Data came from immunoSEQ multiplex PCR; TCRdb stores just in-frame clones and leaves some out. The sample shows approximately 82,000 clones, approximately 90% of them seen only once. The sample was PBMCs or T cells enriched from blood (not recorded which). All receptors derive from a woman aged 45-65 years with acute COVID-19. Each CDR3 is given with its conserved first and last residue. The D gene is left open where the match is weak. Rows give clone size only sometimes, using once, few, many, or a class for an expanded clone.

CDR3aa: CASSLSTGGSGYTF; CDR3nt: TGTGCCAGCAGTCTCTCGACAGGGGGAAGCGGCTACACCTTC; d_gene: TRBD1; abundance: .; v_gene: TRBV27; j_gene: TRBJ1-2
CDR3aa: CASSPRNRGETQYF; CDR3nt: TGTGCCAGCAGCCCCCGAAACAGGGGGGAGACCCAGTACTTC; d_gene: TRBD1; abundance: .; v_gene: TRBV7-8; j_gene: TRBJ2-5
CDR3aa: CATSSEARGAATDTQYF; CDR3nt: TGTGCCACCAGCAGCGAGGCCCGGGGAGCGGCGACAGATACGCAGTATTTT; d_gene: .; abundance: .; v_gene: TRBV15; j_gene: TRBJ2-3
CDR3aa: CATSGRGANTGELFF; CDR3nt: TGTGCCACCAGTGGAAGGGGCGCGAACACCGGGGAGCTGTTTTTT; d_gene: .; abundance: .; v_gene: TRBV24-1; j_gene: TRBJ2-2
CDR3aa: CASRLGQGAGTQYF; CDR3nt: TGTGCCAGCAGACTCGGACAGGGTGCGGGTACGCAGTATTTT; d_gene: TRBD1; abundance: .; v_gene: TRBV7-3; j_gene: TRBJ2-3
CDR3aa: CASSFAGGEFQPQHF; CDR3nt: TGTGCCAGCAGCTTTGCAGGGGGCGAGTTTCAGCCCCAGCATTTT; d_gene: TRBD1; abundance: .; v_gene: TRBV7-2; j_gene: TRBJ1-5
CDR3aa: CASSLKDFQETQYF; CDR3nt: TGTGCCAGCAGCCTTAAGGACTTTCAAGAGACCCAGTACTTC; d_gene: .; abundance: .; v_gene: TRBV7-9; j_gene: TRBJ2-5
CDR3aa: CASSPLAGGYNEQFF; CDR3nt: TGCGCCAGCAGCCCCCTAGCGGGAGGTTACAATGAGCAGTTCTTC; d_gene: TRBD2; abundance: .; v_gene: TRBV4-1; j_gene: TRBJ2-1
CDR3aa: CASSKTGGDYGYTF; CDR3nt: TGTGCCAGCAGTAAAACAGGGGGGGACTATGGCTACACCTTC; d_gene: TRBD1; abundance: .; v_gene: TRBV27; j_gene: TRBJ1-2
CDR3aa: CAWSVSSTDTQYF; CDR3nt: TGTGCCTGGAGTGTGTCTAGCACAGATACGCAGTATTTT; d_gene: .; abundance: .; v_gene: TRBV30; j_gene: TRBJ2-3
CDR3aa: CASSQESGREKLFF; CDR3nt: TGTGCCAGCAGCCAAGAGTCAGGGAGGGAAAAACTGTTTTTT; d_gene: .; abundance: .; v_gene: TRBV4-2; j_gene: TRBJ1-4
CDR3aa: CASSLVGGGSGYTF; CDR3nt: TGTGCCAGCAGCTTAGTAGGTGGGGGGTCTGGCTACACCTTC; d_gene: .; abundance: .; v_gene: TRBV7-9; j_gene: TRBJ1-2
CDR3aa: CASRSGGALTYEQYF; CDR3nt: TGTGCCTCCCGGAGCGGGGGGGCCTTAACCTACGAGCAGTACTTC; d_gene: TRBD2; abundance: .; v_gene: TRBV19; j_gene: TRBJ2-7
CDR3aa: CAIRAGTGTDTQYF; CDR3nt: TGTGCCATCAGGGCGGGCACCGGCACAGATACGCAGTATTTT; d_gene: .; abundance: .; v_gene: TRBV10-3; j_gene: TRBJ2-3
CDR3aa: CASTQGGSTNEKLFF; CDR3nt: TGTGCCAGTACCCAAGGGGGCTCAACTAATGAAAAACTGTTTTTT; d_gene: TRBD1; abundance: once; v_gene: TRBV4-2; j_gene: TRBJ1-4
CDR3aa: CASRDTGGPYGYTF; CDR3nt: TGTGCCAGCAGGGACACAGGGGGCCCTTATGGCTACACCTTC; d_gene: TRBD1; abundance: .; v_gene: TRBV2; j_gene: TRBJ1-2
CDR3aa: CASSLGRGRSGELFF; CDR3nt: TGTGCCAGCAGCTTAGGCAGGGGGCGCAGCGGGGAGCTGTTTTTT; d_gene: TRBD1; abundance: .; v_gene: TRBV7-9; j_gene: TRBJ2-2
CDR3aa: CASSLYGEQYF; CDR3nt: TGTGCCAGCAGCTTATACGGCGAGCAGTACTTC; d_gene: .; abundance: .; v_gene: TRBV7-9; j_gene: TRBJ2-7
CDR3aa: CASSSGLAGGSSYEQYF; CDR3nt: TGCGCCAGCAGCTCGGGACTAGCGGGAGGGAGCTCCTACGAGCAGTACTTC; d_gene: TRBD2; abundance: .; v_gene: TRBV5-1; j_gene: TRBJ2-7
CDR3aa: CATRQDYNSPLHF; CDR3nt: TGTGCCACCAGACAGGACTATAATTCACCCCTCCACTTT; d_gene: .; abundance: .; v_gene: TRBV27; j_gene: TRBJ1-6
CDR3aa: CASSPQGLEKLFF; CDR3nt: TGCGCCAGCAGCCCACAGGGTCTGGAAAAACTGTTTTTT; d_gene: .; abundance: .; v_gene: TRBV4-3; j_gene: TRBJ1-4
CDR3aa: CASSPLAGGPKTQYF; CDR3nt: TGTGCCAGCAGCCCACTAGCGGGAGGGCCAAAGACCCAGTACTTC; d_gene: TRBD2; abundance: .; v_gene: TRBV3-1/TRBV3-2; j_gene: TRBJ2-5
CDR3aa: CASSVEFEGFYEQYF; CDR3nt: TGTGCCAGCAGCGTAGAGTTCGAGGGTTTCTACGAGCAGTACTTC; d_gene: .; abundance: .; v_gene: TRBV9; j_gene: TRBJ2-7
CDR3aa: CASSPRGGQNIQYF; CDR3nt: TGTGCCAGCAGCCCGCGAGGGGGTCAAAACATTCAGTACTTC; d_gene: .; abundance: .; v_gene: TRBV7-2; j_gene: TRBJ2-4
CDR3aa: CASGFNTGDNSPLHF; CDR3nt: TGTGCTAGTGGTTTCAATACAGGGGACAATTCACCCCTCCACTTT; d_gene: TRBD1; abundance: once; v_gene: TRBV12-5; j_gene: TRBJ1-6
CDR3aa: CASSIWGVSEQFF; CDR3nt: TGTGCCAGTAGTATATGGGGAGTCAGTGAGCAGTTCTTC; d_gene: .; abundance: medium-sized; v_gene: TRBV19; j_gene: TRBJ2-1
CDR3aa: CASRLMNTEAFF; CDR3nt: TGTGCCAGCAGACTGATGAACACTGAAGCTTTCTTT; d_gene: .; abundance: .; v_gene: TRBV11-1; j_gene: TRBJ1-1
CDR3aa: CASSLESTRVAEQFF; CDR3nt: TGTGCCAGCAGCTTAGAGTCGACCCGGGTCGCTGAGCAGTTCTTC; d_gene: .; abundance: .; v_gene: TRBV7-2; j_gene: TRBJ2-1
CDR3aa: CASSYSNRGSTFF; CDR3nt: TGTGCCAGCAGTTACTCTAACAGGGGGTCCACCTTCTTC; d_gene: TRBD1; abundance: .; v_gene: TRBV6-5; j_gene: TRBJ1-2
CDR3aa: CASSQVRGLVDGYTF; CDR3nt: TGTGCCAGCAGCCAGGTCAGGGGGCTCGTGGATGGCTACACCTTC; d_gene: TRBD1; abundance: .; v_gene: TRBV14; j_gene: TRBJ1-2
CDR3aa: CASSAGLAGGIYEQYF; CDR3nt: TGTGCCAGCAGCGCCGGACTAGCGGGAGGAATCTACGAGCAGTACTTC; d_gene: TRBD2; abundance: .; v_gene: TRBV9; j_gene: TRBJ2-7
CDR3aa: CAWSPGTSGRGETQYF; CDR3nt: TGTGCCTGGAGCCCCGGGACTAGCGGGAGGGGAGAGACCCAGTACTTC; d_gene: TRBD2; abundance: .; v_gene: TRBV30; j_gene: TRBJ2-5
CDR3aa: CASSLTQGIYGYTF; CDR3nt: TGTGCCAGCAGCTTAACACAGGGGATCTATGGCTACACCTTC; d_gene: TRBD1; abundance: few; v_gene: TRBV7-2; j_gene: TRBJ1-2
CDR3aa: CAISGTGFSGNTIYF; CDR3nt: TGTGCCATCTCCGGGACAGGGTTCTCTGGAAACACCATATATTTT; d_gene: TRBD1; abundance: .; v_gene: TRBV10-3; j_gene: TRBJ1-3
CDR3aa: CASSPGQGSYNEQFF; CDR3nt: TGTGCCAGCAGTCCCGGGCAGGGCTCCTACAATGAGCAGTTCTTC; d_gene: .; abundance: .; v_gene: TRBV6-5; j_gene: TRBJ2-1
CDR3aa: CASSQLTAGNTIYF; CDR3nt: TGTGCCAGCAGCCAGTTGACAGCGGGAAACACCATATATTTT; d_gene: .; abundance: .; v_gene: TRBV3-1/TRBV3-2; j_gene: TRBJ1-3
CDR3aa: CASSQDWDKTGANVLTF; CDR3nt: TGCGCCAGCAGCCAAGATTGGGACAAAACTGGGGCCAACGTCCTGACTTTC; d_gene: .; abundance: .; v_gene: TRBV4-3; j_gene: TRBJ2-6
CDR3aa: CASSPRPSRASNEQFF; CDR3nt: TGTGCCAGCTCACCACGACCTAGCCGGGCATCCAATGAGCAGTTCTTC; d_gene: .; abundance: .; v_gene: TRBV18; j_gene: TRBJ2-1
CDR3aa: CATSRAARREKDEKLFF; CDR3nt: TGTGCCACCAGCAGAGCCGCCAGGAGGGAAAAGGATGAAAAACTGTTTTTT; d_gene: .; abundance: .; v_gene: TRBV15; j_gene: TRBJ1-4
CDR3aa: CASSLDLRGIVVAGDYNEQFF; CDR3nt: TGCGCCAGCAGCTTGGATTTGAGGGGAATCGTAGTAGCGGGAGACTACAATGAGCAGTTCTTC; d_gene: TRBD2; abundance: .; v_gene: TRBV5-1; j_gene: TRBJ2-1
CDR3aa: CASSITSPANTGELFF; CDR3nt: TGTGCCAGCAGCATCACTAGTCCGGCGAACACCGGGGAGCTGTTTTTT; d_gene: .; abundance: .; v_gene: TRBV7-6; j_gene: TRBJ2-2
CDR3aa: CATGWDSREAFF; CDR3nt: TGTGCCACCGGTTGGGACAGCCGTGAAGCTTTCTTT; d_gene: TRBD1; abundance: once; v_gene: TRBV24-1; j_gene: TRBJ1-1
CDR3aa: CASSPGQGFQPQHF; CDR3nt: TGTGCCAGCAGCCCCGGACAGGGGTTTCAGCCCCAGCATTTT; d_gene: TRBD1; abundance: .; v_gene: TRBV6-5; j_gene: TRBJ1-5
CDR3aa: CASSVTGGADTQYF; CDR3nt: TGTGCCAGTTCAGTCACAGGGGGCGCAGATACGCAGTATTTT; d_gene: TRBD1; abundance: once; v_gene: TRBV18; j_gene: TRBJ2-3
CDR3aa: CASSPRFLSSGISSYEQYF; CDR3nt: TGTGCCAGCTCACCACGATTTCTTTCTAGCGGGATTAGCTCCTACGAGCAGTACTTC; d_gene: TRBD2; abundance: .; v_gene: TRBV18; j_gene: TRBJ2-7
CDR3aa: CASSLRSRGKLFF; CDR3nt: TGTGCCAGCAGCTTAAGATCCCGAGGAAAACTGTTTTTT; d_gene: .; abundance: .; v_gene: TRBV7-2; j_gene: TRBJ1-4
CDR3aa: CASSGTGDNYGYTF; CDR3nt: TGCGCCAGCAGCGGGACAGGGGATAACTATGGCTACACCTTC; d_gene: TRBD1; abundance: .; v_gene: TRBV5-1; j_gene: TRBJ1-2